The 28 T cell receptor beta chains below all came from one sample that was sequenced in a study of T cells in Graves' hyperthyroidism and ophthalmopathy. What was amplified from RNA transcripts were TCR beta CDR3 regions. Using the HTBI primer set, a first-round RT-PCR was run on the TCR CDR3. Via MiXCR, TCRdb re-called the multiplex PCR reads, giving one row per CDR3 protein. The table shows hundreds of thousands of distinct CDR3 sequences, with 15% to 18% occurring only once. Specimen: blood. Receptor source: a woman aged 18-29 years with Graves' hyperthyroidism that later progressed to Graves' ophthalmopathy.

This clonotype showed up just a few times. The V call is TRBV6-2 or TRBV6-3, the J call TRBJ2-3; tentatively, D is TRBD2 (6 bases). The CDR3 totals 20 residues. Germline V lookup: CDR1 MNHEY, CDR2 SVGEGT. Trimming removed 0 bases from V and 0 bases from J, with 22 bases in between. The chain's CDR3 is CASSYSHMGGGFRSTDTQYF. DNA of the CDR3: TGTGCCAGCAGTTACTCCCATATGGGCGGAGGGTTCCGTAGCACAGATACGCAGTATTTT.

This clonotype was detected once. The chain carries TRBV2 and TRBJ2-2; maybe TRBD1 (5 bases). CDR3 length equals 13 residues. In germline, CDR1 is SNHLY, CDR2 FYNNEI. Trimming shortened V by 5 bases and J by 9 bases, and 13 bases separated the two germline ends. The CDR3 spells CASSHRSGRELFF. CDR3 DNA sequence: TGTGCCAGCAGTCACAGGTCAGGGAGGGAGCTGTTTTTT.

This clonotype was counted many times. The rearrangement uses TRBV6-1 and TRBJ2-7, with D uncertain. Trimming took off 5 bases at V and 2 bases at J, with 16 bases between the two ends. CDR1 is MNHNS, CDR2 SASEGT, per germline. This CDR3 contains 15 residues. The CDR3 protein is CASSQPRSQTYEQYF. CDR3 DNA sequence: TGTGCCAGCAGTCAGCCCCGTAGCCAAACCTACGAGCAGTACTTC.

The rearrangement uses TRBV12-3 or TRBV12-4 and TRBJ1-5; D unresolved. This CDR3 comprises 13 residues. With 5 bases removed from V and 0 bases from J, the gap between germline ends came to 5 bases. For the CDR3, the DNA is TGTGCCAGCAGTCCCAGTAGCAATCAGCCCCAGCATTTT. Translating gives CASSPSSNQPQHF.

The chain employs TRBV3-1 and TRBJ2-3, with TRBD2 as a possible D gene (6 bases). Per germline, CDR1 LGHDT and CDR2 YNNKEL (reference sequence). CDR3 length equals 16 residues. V shed 1 base and J shed 2 bases, with 13 bases lying between them. CDR3 sequence: CASSQVASENTDTQYF. The CDR3 DNA sequence: TGTGCCAGCAGCCAAGTTGCTAGCGAGAACACAGATACGCAGTATTTT.

With regard to this clonotype: This clone may be a read error of a much larger clone one base away. The chain links TRBV20-1 to TRBJ2-7; 7 nucleotides align to TRBD1. Germline CDR1 DFQATT, CDR2 SNEGSKA (reference sequence). The CDR3 covers 13 residues. The CDR3 region is CSAARDRPNEPYF. CDR3 in DNA: TGCAGTGCTGCCCGGGACAGACCTAACGAGCCGTACTTC.

The table lists this clonotype with many counts. This chain joins TRBV12-3 or TRBV12-4 and TRBJ2-2, with D perhaps given as TRBD1 or TRBD2 (6 bases each). V lost 6 bases and J 3 bases, leaving 14 bases between the germline ends. This CDR3 region has 15 residues. The CDR3 is CASSPGGRDTGELFF. CDR3 DNA sequence: TGTGCCAGCAGCCCCGGGGGCCGAGACACCGGGGAGCTGTTTTTT.

This clonotype was counted between two and nine times. The chain has TRBV19 and TRBJ2-7, with D possibly matching TRBD2 (6 bases). V gave up 6 bases and J gave up 2 bases, with 14 bases separating them. The CDR3 is 14 residues long. Germline CDR1 LNHDA, CDR2 SQIVND (reference sequence). The CDR3 loop reads CASRDRDSTYEQYF. In nucleotides, the CDR3 is TGTGCCAGTAGAGACCGGGACTCTACCTACGAGCAGTACTTC.

This clonotype appeared a few times. Given a much more abundant clone one base away, this may be a read error. The chain uses TRBV5-1 and TRBJ1-2; D is unclear. The V end lost 0 bases, the J end lost 6 bases, and 18 bases lay between the germline ends. The CDR3 length is 16 residues. Germline V gives CDR1 SGHRS, CDR2 YFSETQ. The DNA for the CDR3 is TGCGCCAGCAGCTTGGAGGTGACATCGCCTATCGATGGCTACACCTTC. Its translation: CASSLEVTSPIDGYTF.

This clonotype was detected only a few times. The V and J genes are TRBV20-1 and TRBJ2-5; D is undetermined. Trimming left V 6 bases short and J 9 bases short, with 11 bases between. The V gene's germline CDR1 is DFQATT and CDR2 SNEGSKA (reference sequence). The CDR3 spans 10 residues. Here the CDR3 DNA reads TGCAGTGCGGGTCGAACTCCCCAGTACTTC. Protein sequence: CSAGRTPQYF.

The chain uses TRBV5-1 and TRBJ2-1; D remains unclear. Germline loops: CDR1 SGHRS, CDR2 YFSETQ. The CDR3 spans 13 residues. Trimming cost V 0 bases and J 7 bases, with 8 bases left between them. CDR3 residues: CASSLDGLNEQFF. The CDR3 region has the DNA TGCGCCAGCAGCTTGGATGGTTTGAATGAGCAGTTCTTC.

This clonotype was seen repeatedly, ten times or more. The V call is TRBV20-1, the J call TRBJ2-1; D is undetermined. This CDR3 has 14 residues. Trimming stripped 0 bases from V and 5 bases from J, with 11 bases between. Germline values: CDR1 DFQATT, CDR2 SNEGSKA (reference sequence). The CDR3 bases are TGCAGTGCTAGAGATGGCCGCCCTCACAATGAGCAGTTCTTC. It codes for CSARDGRPHNEQFF.

J is TRBJ1-5 and V is TRBV6-1; 8 nucleotides line up with TRBD1. CDR3 length equals 17 residues. Germline CDR1 reads MNHNS; CDR2 reads SASEGT. J was trimmed by 2 bases and V by 5 bases; bases with no gene match: 11. The CDR3 loop reads CASSPQPGGAGNQPQHF. CDR3 bases: TGTGCCAGCAGTCCCCAGCCAGGGGGCGCCGGCAATCAGCCCCAGCATTTT.

Turning to this clonotype: A much more abundant neighbour one base away suggests this may be a read error. This chain links TRBV15 with TRBJ2-3; the match to TRBD1 covers 7 bases. The CDR3 runs to 14 residues. The germline gives CDR1 LNHNV, CDR2 YYDKDF (reference sequence). DNA of the CDR3: TGTGCCGCCAGCAGAGAGCAGGGGGTGGATACGCAGTATTTT. It specifies CAASREQGVDTQYF.

The CDR3 is CASSLDSRGLGEQFF. The CDR3 bases are TGTGCCAGCAGCTTGGACTCCCGCGGTCTTGGTGAGCAGTTCTTC. The chain links TRBV5-8 to TRBJ2-1; D gene uncertain. The CDR3 runs 15 residues. Deletions cut 0 bases from V and 9 bases from J, with 16 bases between. Looked up from germline, CDR1 is SGHTS and CDR2 is YDEGEE. The variable domain in full, with the rest retrieved from reference TRBV5-8 and TRBJ2-1, is EAGVTQSPTHLIKTRGQQATLRCSPISGHTSVYWYQQALGLGLQFLLWYDEGEERNRGNFPPRFSGRQFPNYSSELNVNALELEDSALYLCASSLDSRGLGEQFFGPGTRLTVL.

This clonotype was counted ten times or more. The rearrangement links TRBV6-1 to TRBJ1-1; D remains unclear. This CDR3 spans 14 amino acids. The V end lost 5 bases, the J end lost 7 bases, and 17 bases lay between the germline ends. Germline values: CDR1 MNHNS, CDR2 SASEGT. The CDR3 bases are TGTGCCAGCAGTTACGCGGGAAGGGCAGGTGAAGCTTTCTTT. The encoded protein is CASSYAGRAGEAFF.

Notes on this clonotype: It may be a read error: a sequence one base away is much more abundant. J is TRBJ1-4 and V is TRBV28, with D unclear. The CDR3 is 10 amino acids. Per germline, CDR1 MDHEN and CDR2 SYDVKM. The germline V and J ends were trimmed by 10 bases and 12 bases, with 12 bases remaining between them. The CDR3 nucleotides are TGTGCCACCAGGAACGAAGAACTGTTTTTT. It encodes CATRNEELFF. The full variable domain, completed using reference TRBV28 and TRBJ1-4, is DVKVTQSSRYLVKRTGEKVFLECVQDMDHENMFWYRQDPGLGLRLIYFSYDVKMKEKGDIPEGYSVSREKKERFSLILESASTNQTSMYLCATRNEELFFGSGTQLSVL.

This chain connects TRBV2 to TRBJ1-2; 9 bases agree with TRBD1. V lost 5 bases, J lost 0 bases, and 7 bases stayed unmatched. The CDR3 extends over 16 amino acids. Germline CDR1 is SNHLY and CDR2 is FYNNEI. CDR3 residues: CASSWDRVTANYGYTF. The CDR3, as DNA: TGTGCCAGCAGTTGGGACAGGGTAACGGCTAACTATGGCTACACCTTC. The whole variable domain, remainder taken from reference TRBV2 and TRBJ1-2, is EPEVTQTPSHQVTQMGQEVILRCVPISNHLYFYWYRQILGQKVEFLVSFYNNEISEKSEIFDDQFSVERPDGSNFTLKIRSTKLEDSAMYFCASSWDRVTANYGYTFGSGTRLTVV.

This clonotype was seen repeatedly, ten times or more. This chain joins TRBV5-1 and TRBJ2-5; 12 bases match TRBD2. J lost 1 base, V lost 0 bases, and 1 base had no gene match. The CDR3 sequence is 16 residues long. The germline gives CDR1 SGHRS, CDR2 YFSETQ. The CDR3 loop is CASSLGLAGAQETQYF. Here the CDR3 DNA reads TGCGCCAGCAGCTTGGGACTAGCGGGAGCCCAAGAGACCCAGTACTTC.

This clonotype was seen many times. The V gene is TRBV20-1, the J gene TRBJ2-7; 8 bases agree with TRBD1. Germline CDR1 reads DFQATT; CDR2 reads SNEGSKA (reference sequence). The CDR3 is made up of 16 amino acids. Trimming cost V 2 bases and J 4 bases; bases outside gene matches: 13. The CDR3 sequence: CSARRGVTGGGYEQYF. In DNA, the CDR3 is TGCAGTGCTAGAAGGGGGGTAACAGGGGGAGGTTACGAGCAGTACTTC.

This chain joins TRBV6-2 or TRBV6-3 and TRBJ2-3, with TRBD2 matching over 11 bases. Germline-derived CDR1 and CDR2 are MNHEY and SVGEGT. This CDR3 spans 18 amino acids. Trimming at V came to 5 bases and at J to 2 bases, leaving 12 bases not matched to a gene. DNA for the CDR3: TGTGCCAGCAGTCTGAGGCTAGCGGGAGGCGGTCACACAGATACGCAGTATTTT. It encodes CASSLRLAGGGHTDTQYF.

This clonotype was counted ten times or more. The V and J genes are TRBV6-2 or TRBV6-3 and TRBJ2-7, with 9 bases that match TRBD1. The CDR3 contains 17 residues. J gave up 1 base and V 0 bases, and 7 bases lay outside the gene matches. The germline V gene has CDR1 MNHEY and CDR2 SVGEGT. Written as DNA, the CDR3 is TGTGCCAGCAGTTACTCGAGAAGGGGACAGGGATCCTACGAGCAGTACTTC. This encodes CASSYSRRGQGSYEQYF.

The chain employs TRBV4-3 and TRBJ1-1; D is undetermined. The CDR3 totals 15 residues. Germline V gene lookup returns CDR1 LGHNA and CDR2 YSLEER. Between the trimmed V and J ends, which lost 0 bases and 8 bases, there was a span of 16 bases. CDR3 sequence reads: CASSQDNQWPGEAFF. The CDR3 DNA sequence: TGCGCCAGCAGCCAAGATAATCAGTGGCCCGGCGAAGCTTTCTTT.

This clonotype was seen many times. The rearrangement uses TRBV5-6 and TRBJ1-2; D is ambiguous. The germline gives CDR1 SGHDT, CDR2 YYEEEE. The V end lost 2 bases, the J end lost 6 bases, and 11 bases lay between the germline ends. The CDR3 runs 13 residues. CDR3 sequence: CASSFPHTDGYTF. The DNA for the CDR3 is TGTGCCAGCAGCTTTCCGCATACAGATGGCTACACCTTC. Supplemented by reference TRBV5-6 and TRBJ1-2, the full variable domain reads DAGVTQSPTHLIKTRGQQVTLRCSPKSGHDTVSWYQQALGQGPQFIFQYYEEEERQRGNFPDRFSGHQFPNYSSELNVNALLLGDSALYLCASSFPHTDGYTFGSGTRLTVV.

The V call is TRBV27, the J call TRBJ1-2, with D perhaps matching TRBD1 (6 bases). CDR3 size: 15 residues. V was pared by 4 bases and J by 6 bases, with 18 bases between. Looked up from germline, CDR1 is MNHEY and CDR2 is SMNVEV (reference sequence). The CDR3 is CASSYRTGPRDGYTF. In nucleotides, the CDR3 is TGTGCCAGCAGTTATCGTACAGGGCCAAGGGATGGCTACACCTTC.

This clonotype has ten or more counts. The chain joins TRBV6-1 to TRBJ1-2; 7 bases map to TRBD1. J lost 6 bases, V lost 6 bases, and 7 bases had no gene match. CDR1 and CDR2 (germline): MNHNS, SASEGT. The CDR3 runs 13 residues. Here the CDR3 reads CASRHGTEDGYTF. CDR3 coding DNA: TGTGCCAGCAGGCACGGGACAGAGGATGGCTACACCTTC.

This clonotype was seen once. A much larger clone lies one base from this, so it may be a read error. The chain has TRBV27 and TRBJ2-1; TRBD2 agrees at 11 bases. The junction had 20 bases not matched to a gene; V was cut back by 6 bases and J by 10 bases. Germline V gene lookup returns CDR1 MNHEY and CDR2 SMNVEV (reference sequence). CDR3 length equals 18 residues. The CDR3 DNA reads as TGTGCCAGCAGCCAAAATCCCATAGCGGGAGGGCTACCCGACGAGCAGTTCTTC. This translates into CASSQNPIAGGLPDEQFF.

This clonotype was found a few times. The chain recombines TRBV30 with TRBJ1-6, with TRBD1 as a possible D gene (5 bases). The CDR3 sequence is 13 residues long. CDR1 and CDR2 from the germline V gene are GTSNPN and SVGIG (reference sequence). V shed 3 bases and J shed 9 bases, with 12 bases lying between them. CDR3 sequence: CAWSEGATSPLHF. The CDR3 DNA sequence: TGTGCCTGGAGCGAAGGGGCGACTTCACCCCTCCACTTT.